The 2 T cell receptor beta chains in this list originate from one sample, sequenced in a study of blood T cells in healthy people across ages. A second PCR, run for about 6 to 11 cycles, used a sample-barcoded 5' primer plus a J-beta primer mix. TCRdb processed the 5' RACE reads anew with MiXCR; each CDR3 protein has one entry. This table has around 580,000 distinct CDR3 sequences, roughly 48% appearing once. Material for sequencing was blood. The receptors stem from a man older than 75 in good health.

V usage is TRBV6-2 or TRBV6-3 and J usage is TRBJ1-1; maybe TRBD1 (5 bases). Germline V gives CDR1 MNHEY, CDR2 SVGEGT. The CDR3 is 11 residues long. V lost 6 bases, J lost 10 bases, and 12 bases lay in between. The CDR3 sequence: CASRYDSRAFF. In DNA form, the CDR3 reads TGTGCCAGCAGATACGACAGTAGAGCTTTCTTT.

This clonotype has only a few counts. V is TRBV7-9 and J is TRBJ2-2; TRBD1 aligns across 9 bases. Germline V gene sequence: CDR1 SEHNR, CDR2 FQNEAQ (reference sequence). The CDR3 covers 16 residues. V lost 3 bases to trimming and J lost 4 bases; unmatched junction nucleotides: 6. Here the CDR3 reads CASSFPQDRGTGELFF. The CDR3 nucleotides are TGTGCCAGCAGCTTCCCACAGGACAGGGGCACCGGGGAGCTGTTTTTT. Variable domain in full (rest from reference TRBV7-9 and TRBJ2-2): DTGVSQNPRHKITKRGQNVTFRCDPISEHNRLYWYRQTLGQGPEFLTYFQNEAQLEKSRLLSDRFSAERPKGSFSTLEIQRTEQGDSAMYLCASSFPQDRGTGELFFGEGSRLTVL.